The following is a T cell receptor beta chain sequence with its context. What it binds is not known. A second about 7 to 12 cycle PCR used barcoded and J-beta primers. Samples each returned at least 2.5 million CDR3-containing paired-end reads. In TCRdb, the 5' RACE reads were re-called with MiXCR into one record per CDR3 protein. This table holds about 800,000 distinct CDR3 sequences, roughly 25% found once. The sample comes from a study of blood T cells in healthy people across ages. Study-wide results and limits: PBMCs were not sorted, which prevented a conclusive comparison of naive versus antigen-experienced cells.

V was clipped by 4 bases and J by 1 base; unmatched bases: 4. This CDR3 spans 17 amino acids. The germline gives CDR1 SEHNR, CDR2 FQNEAQ (reference sequence). These records were also assigned to another study, of T cells of mothers and their children. As that report states: A few healthy Caucasian mothers served as donors, and their six children did as well. According to the study, all extracted RNA entered cDNA synthesis at around 1.5 ug per 15 ul.

Material for sequencing was blood. This TCR was recovered from a boy aged 5-17 years in good health. V usage is TRBV7-9 and J usage is TRBJ2-5; 15 nucleotides line up with TRBD2. The CDR3 spells CASSSGLAGGRQETQYF. The CDR3 coding sequence is TGTGCCAGCAGCTCGGGACTAGCGGGGGGTCGCCAAGAGACCCAGTACTTC. Full variable domain (remainder filled in from reference TRBV7-9 and TRBJ2-5): DTGVSQNPRHKITKRGQNVTFRCDPISEHNRLYWYRQTLGQGPEFLTYFQNEAQLEKSRLLSDRFSAERPKGSFSTLEIQRTEQGDSAMYLCASSSGLAGGRQETQYFGPGTRLLVL.